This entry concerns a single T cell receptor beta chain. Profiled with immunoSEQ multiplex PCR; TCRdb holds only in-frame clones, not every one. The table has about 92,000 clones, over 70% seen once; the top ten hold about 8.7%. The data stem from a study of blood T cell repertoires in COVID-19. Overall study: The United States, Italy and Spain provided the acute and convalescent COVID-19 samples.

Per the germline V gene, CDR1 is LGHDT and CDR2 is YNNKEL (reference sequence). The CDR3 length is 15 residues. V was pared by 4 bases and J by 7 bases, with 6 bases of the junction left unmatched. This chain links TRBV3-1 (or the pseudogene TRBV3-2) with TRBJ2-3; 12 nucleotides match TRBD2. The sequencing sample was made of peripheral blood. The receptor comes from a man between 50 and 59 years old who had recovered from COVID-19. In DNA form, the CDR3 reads TGTGCCAGCAGCCTTAGGACTAGCGGGATGTATACGCAGTATTTT. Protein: CASSLRTSGMYTQYF.